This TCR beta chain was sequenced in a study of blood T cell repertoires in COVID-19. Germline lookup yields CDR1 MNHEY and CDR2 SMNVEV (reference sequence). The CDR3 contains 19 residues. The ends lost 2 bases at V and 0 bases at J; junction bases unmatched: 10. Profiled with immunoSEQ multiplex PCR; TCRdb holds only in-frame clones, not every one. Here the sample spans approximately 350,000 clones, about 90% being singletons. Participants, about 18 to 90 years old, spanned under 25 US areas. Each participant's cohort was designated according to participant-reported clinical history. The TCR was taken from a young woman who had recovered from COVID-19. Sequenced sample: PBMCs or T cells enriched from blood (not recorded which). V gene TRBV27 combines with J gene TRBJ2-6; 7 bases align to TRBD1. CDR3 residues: CASSLKGQTSSSGANVLTF. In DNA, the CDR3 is TGTGCCAGCAGTTTAAAGGGACAGACTTCTTCCTCTGGGGCCAACGTCCTGACTTTC. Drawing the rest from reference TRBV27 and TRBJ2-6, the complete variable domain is EAQVTQNPRYLITVTGKKLTVTCSQNMNHEYMSWYRQDPGLGLRQIYYSMNVEVTDKGDVPEGYKVSRKEKRNFPLILESPSPNQTSLYFCASSLKGQTSSSGANVLTFGAGSRLTVL.